Below, 11 T cell receptor beta chains from the same sample are listed, as sequenced in a study of shared clonotypes between healthy human individuals. TCRdb keeps only in-frame clones here, not all; method: immunoSEQ multiplex PCR. The sample carries hundreds of thousands of clones, around 97% recorded once. Sequencing was done on a sample of naive CD4+ T cells sorted from blood. Subset meaning: CD45RA+ positively selected. These receptor sequences come from a woman aged 25 to 39 in good health.

The chain carries TRBV5-1 and TRBJ2-2, with 8 bases that match TRBD2. The junction had 8 bases not matched to a gene; V was cut back by 4 bases and J by 6 bases. Germline CDR1 reads SGHRS; CDR2 reads YFSETQ. The CDR3 covers 15 residues. This CDR3 is CASSRLASEAGELFF. The CDR3 DNA reads TGCGCCAGCAGCAGACTAGCGTCAGAGGCCGGGGAGCTGTTTTTT. The variable domain in full, with the rest retrieved from reference TRBV5-1 and TRBJ2-2, is KAGVTQTPRYLIKTRGQQVTLSCSPISGHRSVSWYQQTPGQGLQFLFEYFSETQRNKGNFPGRFSGRQFSNSRSEMNVSTLELGDSALYLCASSRLASEAGELFFGEGSRLTVL.

The chain has TRBV5-1 and TRBJ1-2; TRBD1 is a possible D gene (6 bases). V lost 1 base and J 5 bases, leaving 21 bases between the germline ends. The CDR3 covers 17 residues. The germline CDR1 and CDR2 sequences are SGHRS and YFSETQ. The CDR3 coding sequence is TGCGCCAGCAGCTTGAAGGGCAGGGGACCCGAGGGGTATGGCTACACCTTC. Translated, it gives CASSLKGRGPEGYGYTF.

The chain employs TRBV12-5 and TRBJ1-1; TRBD1 matches 7 bases. CDR3 length: 15 amino acids. Trimming took 2 bases from V and 1 from J; bases not matched to a gene: 4. CDR1 is LGHNT, CDR2 FRNRAP, per germline. Written as DNA, the CDR3 is TGTGCTAGTGGTTTGTCGGCAGGGGGGAACACTGAAGCTTTCTTT. Its protein product is CASGLSAGGNTEAFF.

The chain employs TRBV6-5 and TRBJ2-3; 8 bases map to TRBD2. V shed 0 bases and J 3 bases; nucleotides not matched to a gene: 5. Germline V gene data show CDR1 as MNHEY and CDR2 as SVGAGI. There are 16 residues in the CDR3. The CDR3 spells CASSYSRSGSTDTQYF. CDR3 nucleotides: TGTGCCAGCAGTTACTCGAGGAGCGGGAGTACAGATACGCAGTATTTT.

The gene calls are TRBV29-1 and TRBJ2-5; D is possibly TRBD2 (7 bases). This CDR3 region has 13 residues. Looked up from germline, CDR1 is SQVTM and CDR2 is ANQGSEA. Trimming shortened V by 6 bases and J by 1 base, and 12 bases separated the two germline ends. CDR3 sequence (DNA): TGCAGCGTGGGGGGGACACTCCAAGAGACCCAGTACTTC. Translating it yields CSVGGTLQETQYF.

V gene TRBV7-9 combines with J gene TRBJ2-1, with 10 nucleotides matching TRBD2. The CDR3 sequence is 15 residues long. Germline V lookup: CDR1 SEHNR, CDR2 FQNEAQ (reference sequence). With 2 bases clipped from V and 4 bases from J, the junction kept 2 bases outside the gene matches. CDR3 sequence (DNA): TGTGCCAGCAGCTTACTAGCGGGAGCTTACAATGAGCAGTTCTTC. It is translated as CASSLLAGAYNEQFF.

J is TRBJ1-2 and V is TRBV6-1; 7 positions agree with TRBD1. CDR1 is MNHNS and CDR2 is SASEGT in the germline V gene. V lost 8 bases and J lost 4; bases outside the gene matches: 4. The length of the CDR3 is 12 residues. CDR3 in amino acids: CASVGTVYGYTF. CDR3 DNA sequence: TGTGCCAGCGTGGGGACAGTCTATGGCTACACCTTC.

Only one count was recorded for this clone. The chain recombines TRBV6-5 with TRBJ2-1, with a tentative D call TRBD2 (5 bases). With 10 bases removed from V and 5 bases from J, the gap between germline ends came to 15 bases. Germline V gene lookup returns CDR1 MNHEY and CDR2 SVGAGI. This CDR3 is built from 13 residues. The chain's CDR3 is CATKRYGDNEQFF. CDR3 DNA sequence: TGTGCCACCAAACGTTACGGGGACAATGAGCAGTTCTTC.

This chain links TRBV11-3 with TRBJ2-6; 9 bases agree with TRBD1. The germline V gene encodes CDR1 SGHNT and CDR2 YENEEA. The junction had 8 bases not matched to a gene; V was cut back by 5 bases and J by 0 bases. The CDR3 extends over 18 amino acids. CDR3 loop: CASSPGTGLHSGANVLTF. The CDR3 nucleotides read TGTGCCAGCAGCCCCGGGACAGGGCTCCACTCTGGGGCCAACGTCCTGACTTTC. Full variable domain (missing parts from reference TRBV11-3 and TRBJ2-6): EAGVVQSPRYKIIEKKQPVAFWCNPISGHNTLYWYLQNLGQGPELLIRYENEEAVDDSQLPKDRFSAERLKGVDSTLKIQPAELGDSAVYLCASSPGTGLHSGANVLTFGAGSRLTVL.

This sequence joins TRBV4-2 and TRBJ2-3; TRBD1 might be the D (5 bases). This CDR3 has 13 amino acids. With 5 bases removed from V and 3 bases from J, the gap between germline ends came to 9 bases. Per the germline V gene, CDR1 is LGHNA and CDR2 is YNFKEQ. The CDR3 is CASSLGRTDTQYF. The DNA of the CDR3 is TGTGCCAGCAGCTTGGGGCGGACAGATACGCAGTATTTT.

The chain couples TRBV29-1 to TRBJ2-5; D gene uncertain. TRBJ2-7 explains the end of the DNA better; the J call may be wrong. The CDR3 is 13 residues long. Germline V CDR1 and CDR2: SQVTM, ANQGSEA. The CDR3 sequence is CSPLRDQPYEQYF. The CDR3 nucleotides are TGCAGCCCTCTCCGAGACCAACCCTACGAGCAGTACTTC.